This TCR beta chain is drawn from a study of cytomegalovirus exposure and HLA in healthy donors. Whole-study results and caveats: Reports described diagnosis of cytomegalovirus status by the classifier as highly specific and sensitive. Cytomegalovirus association was listed for under 200 TCR beta chains.

In the case of this clone: Its antigen is unidentified.

The table came from immunoSEQ multiplex PCR; TCRdb's copy has only in-frame clones and leaves some out. This sample has some 140,000 clones, with 86% found just once. The donors were part of the validation cohort of roughly 130 subjects. That cohort was separate from the first cohort, which comprised 670 or so subjects. Material: PBMCs. This clonotype was obtained from a young man in good health and CMV-seronegative.

This chain's CDR3 is CSVEAQQYNEQFF. The DNA of the CDR3 is TGCAGCGTTGAAGCACAGCAGTACAATGAGCAGTTCTTC. The rearrangement joins TRBV29-1 to TRBJ2-1, with no clear D. Trimming took 1 base from V and 4 from J, leaving 8 bases between them. CDR3 length: 13 residues. The germline CDR1 and CDR2 sequences are SQVTM and ANQGSEA.